These T cell receptor beta chains were read from a single sample in a study of T cell responses to AZD1222 COVID-19 vaccine. Here immunoSEQ multiplex PCR was the method, and the copy in TCRdb shows in-frame clones only, minus some. The repertoire holds under 75,000 clones, with roughly nine tenths as singletons. The input for sequencing was peripheral blood, taken on day 0 of AZD1222 vaccination. These receptors were obtained from an adult in good health. CDR3s leave out the opening cysteine and the closing phenylalanine or tryptophan.

V: TRBV10-2; J: TRBJ1-5; CDR3: ATGGQTPNQPQH
V: TRBV21-1; J: TRBJ2-7; CDR3: ASSPVGDGRSYEQY
V: TRBV7-2; J: TRBJ1-2; CDR3: ASTQDRAYGYT
V: TRBV6-1; J: TRBJ2-5; CDR3: ASSDGDRGRTQY
V: TRBV10-3; J: TRBJ2-7; CDR3: AISEGGYEQY
V: TRBV9; J: TRBJ2-3; CDR3: ASSVAVGATDTQY
V: TRBV5-1; J: TRBJ2-3; CDR3: ASSPGVGSDTQY
V: TRBV19; J: TRBJ2-5; CDR3: ATGGGETQY
V: TRBV10-1; J: TRBJ1-1; CDR3: ASPPLSVADTEAF
V: TRBV6-5; J: TRBJ1-5; CDR3: ASSSNGIDNQPQH
V: TRBV11-2; J: TRBJ1-1; CDR3: ASSEEGGTEAF
V: TRBV18; J: TRBJ2-3; CDR3: ASSPTDTQY
V: TRBV7-5; J: TRBJ1-5; CDR3: ARSAGQTNQPQH
V: TRBV10-3; J: TRBJ2-3; CDR3: AISESKPTDTQY
V: TRBV7-2; J: TRBJ1-2; CDR3: ASSEQGARGYT
V: TRBV6-2/TRBV6-3; J: TRBJ2-6; CDR3: ASSYGTGVLT
V: TRBV9; J: TRBJ2-5; CDR3: ASSVGHVETQY
V: TRBV4-1; J: TRBJ1-5; CDR3: ASSQGSPGGQGAAQPQH
V: TRBV5-4; J: TRBJ2-5; CDR3: ASSRDGRMETQY
V: TRBV4-2; J: TRBJ2-2; CDR3: ASSQEVSFRNTGELF
V: TRBV4-1; J: TRBJ1-1; CDR3: ASSQDYRGSTEAF
V: TRBV5-1; J: TRBJ2-2; CDR3: ASSLPRSPGQGAPGGELF
V: TRBV10-3; J: TRBJ2-1; CDR3: AISNGVTSGASSYNEQF
V: TRBV21-1; J: TRBJ2-7; CDR3: ASSKRQGAEQY
V: TRBV7-3; J: TRBJ2-1; CDR3: ASSLRSSSYNEQF
V: TRBV7-9; J: TRBJ2-1; CDR3: ASSSPGLAGGPWNEQF
V: TRBV6-5; J: TRBJ1-1; CDR3: ASSLTRTAEAF
V: TRBV5-1; J: TRBJ1-3; CDR3: ASSQGSGNTIY
V: TRBV6-6; J: TRBJ1-1; CDR3: ASGGVTEAF
V: TRBV5-8; J: TRBJ2-5; CDR3: ASSLGRVQETQY
V: TRBV29-1; J: TRBJ2-3; CDR3: SVELGAGATDTQY
V: TRBV30; J: TRBJ1-6; CDR3: AWGSGQGDSPLH
V: TRBV28; J: TRBJ1-3; CDR3: ASSSGQGHVATIY
V: TRBV6-6; J: TRBJ2-1; CDR3: ASSRSPSSGGYNEQF
V: TRBV5-1; J: TRBJ1-1; CDR3: ASSLEGNTEAF
V: TRBV3-1/TRBV3-2; J: TRBJ1-6; CDR3: ASSQLQGDSPLH
V: TRBV5-1; J: TRBJ1-1; CDR3: ASSPTGQGTNTEAF
V: TRBV9; J: TRBJ1-3; CDR3: ASSVDGQGRSGNTIY
V: TRBV6-1; J: TRBJ2-7; CDR3: ASSESGRPEQY
V: TRBV18; J: TRBJ2-7; CDR3: ASSPPGQVYEQY
V: TRBV6-1; J: TRBJ1-1; CDR3: ASSEARGSEAF
V: TRBV29-1; J: TRBJ1-4; CDR3: SVLGTGTNEKLF
V: TRBV28; J: TRBJ1-2; CDR3: ASSPGQVYYGYT
V: TRBV6-5; J: TRBJ1-1; CDR3: ASSPGVWTEAF
V: TRBV19; J: TRBJ1-1; CDR3: ASNIGGGTEAF